This TCR beta chain was captured by sequencing in a study of siplizumab effects on memory and regulatory T cells. Regarding the study as a whole: Roughly 75-97% of proliferating CD4+ or CD8+ clones lacked an assignable naive or memory phenotype. Tregs that proliferated in siplizumab cultures did not have their suppressive function confirmed. In unstimulated cells, naive T cells appeared more diverse than memory T cells and seemed major alloresponse contributors.

Each sample contributed approximately 96,000 TCR templates to the assay. This table comes from immunoSEQ multiplex PCR, and its TCRdb copy is limited to in-frame clones, with some not included. This sample carries roughly 120,000 clones, around 92% of them seen once, and the ten largest clones take around 0.75%. Germline assignment: CDR1 SQVTM and CDR2 ANQGSEA. J lost 2 bases, V lost 5 bases, and 7 bases had no gene match. This CDR3 comprises 14 residues. In the case of this clone: Its antigen is unknown.

Sequencing was carried out using Tregs sorted from blood. V usage is TRBV29-1 and J usage is TRBJ2-3; 7 bases agree with TRBD1. The sequence derives from a human donor in good health. The CDR3 here is CSVNTGTVTDTQYF. CDR3 sequence (DNA): TGCAGCGTTAATACCGGGACAGTCACAGATACGCAGTATTTT.